One TCR beta chain is described in this entry. Antigen specificity is unknown. The data were obtained in a study of T cell repertoires in cytomegalovirus infection. At the level of the study: An indication of both CMV infection and matching HLA type came from public TCR beta signatures. Whole-study results and caveats: Totalled public TCR beta family frequency picked out people who carried CMV plus the relevant HLA.

V was trimmed by 0 bases and J by 5 bases, leaving 12 bases between them. Per germline, CDR1 SGHRS and CDR2 YFSETQ. There are 15 residues in the CDR3. TCRdb analysed the reads with MiXCR anew, one entry per CDR3 protein. This sample has approximately 500,000 distinct CDR3 sequences, with roughly 34% found just once. The TCR sequence derives from a human donor in good health (CMV status not recorded). Some clones in this sample may be carry-over from other donors' samples. The specimen comprised cultured PBMCs, sampled from culture after CMV antigen stimulation. The chain employs TRBV5-1 and TRBJ2-1; D is perhaps TRBD2 (7 bases). The CDR3 sequence is CASSLGQGRDNEQFF. The CDR3 DNA reads TGCGCCAGCAGCTTGGGTCAGGGGAGGGACAATGAGCAGTTCTTC.